One sample yielded the 28 T cell receptor beta chains listed below, sequenced in a study of beta chain features in type 1 diabetes. Study-level results: All four CD4+ subsets of Type 1 diabetes patients contained TCRB CDR3s that were moderately but significantly shorter.

Their antigen targets remain unknown. TCRB transcripts that were expressed got sequenced, as all of the isolated RNA had been reverse transcribed. Libraries were prepared by immunoSEQ multiplex PCR; TCRdb keeps only in-frame clonotypes and omits some of them. The sample carries approximately 730,000 clones, about an eighth recorded once. Sequenced material: naive CD4+ T cells from blood. The receptors come from a young man with type 1 diabetes.

This clone has just a few counts. This chain links TRBV4-1 with TRBJ2-7, with D perhaps matching TRBD1 (5 bases). The length of the CDR3 is 15 residues. Trimming stripped 4 bases from V and 6 bases from J, with 19 bases between. Per the germline V gene, CDR1 is MGHRA and CDR2 is YSYEKL. CDR3 sequence (DNA): TGCGCCAGCAGCCGACAGAAGGGTATTGTTTCCGAGCAGTACTTC. This gives the protein CASSRQKGIVSEQYF.

This clone was detected only a few times. The chain combines TRBV2 with TRBJ2-5, with D perhaps matching TRBD2 (5 bases). V was pared by 7 bases and J by 3 bases, with 12 bases between. Germline CDR1 and CDR2: SNHLY and FYNNEI. The CDR3 consists of 13 residues. CDR3 coding DNA: TGTGCCAGCACTCCTAGCTGGGAAGAGACCCAGTACTTC. Its translation: CASTPSWEETQYF.

V and J are TRBV6-1 and TRBJ2-7, with 12 bases identical to TRBD1. This CDR3 is 15 amino acids long. V lost 7 bases to trimming and J lost 3 bases; unmatched junction nucleotides: 7. Looked up from germline, CDR1 is MNHNS and CDR2 is SASEGT. CDR3 coding DNA: TGTGCCAGCACCCCGGGACAGGGGGCGGTCTACGAGCAGTACTTC. Its protein is CASTPGQGAVYEQYF.

This clone was counted a few times. The rearrangement links TRBV29-1 to TRBJ2-2; TRBD1 matches 10 bases. Germline CDR1 is SQVTM and CDR2 is ANQGSEA. The junction had 3 bases not matched to a gene; V was cut back by 4 bases and J by 4 bases. The CDR3 covers 14 residues. CDR3 DNA: TGCAGCGTTGGGCGGGACAGGGGCACCGGGGAGCTGTTTTTT. Protein sequence: CSVGRDRGTGELFF.

This clone occurred a few times. V gene TRBV5-1 combines with J gene TRBJ2-1; D not resolved. Trimming took 3 bases from V and 6 from J, leaving 13 bases between them. This CDR3 spans 14 amino acids. Germline V gene lookup returns CDR1 SGHRS and CDR2 YFSETQ. The CDR3 protein is CASSSDTDGNEQFF. As DNA, the CDR3 is TGCGCCAGCAGCTCTGACACGGACGGCAATGAGCAGTTCTTC.

This clone has a handful of counts. The chain uses TRBV28 and TRBJ2-7; D gene unclear. The CDR3 has 12 residues. Germline CDR1 is MDHEN and CDR2 is SYDVKM. The V and J ends lost 7 bases and 2 bases respectively, with 9 bases between them. The CDR3 reads CASTESTYEQYF. As DNA, the CDR3 is TGTGCCAGCACAGAGTCAACCTACGAGCAGTACTTC.

In this sample, this clone turned up a few times. The chain uses TRBV6-1 and TRBJ2-6; D perhaps matches TRBD2 (5 bases). The V gene lost 8 bases and the J gene lost 0 bases, with 8 bases spanning the gap. Germline V gene lookup returns CDR1 MNHNS and CDR2 SASEGT. The CDR3 is 14 residues long. The CDR3 protein is CASAAGSGANVLTF. The CDR3 bases are TGTGCCAGCGCCGCGGGCTCTGGGGCCAACGTCCTGACTTTC.

The chain has TRBV6-1 and TRBJ2-5; 14 nucleotides agree with TRBD2. CDR1 and CDR2 (germline): MNHNS, SASEGT. V lost 3 bases, J lost 1 base, and 10 bases stayed unmatched. The CDR3 covers 19 residues. The CDR3 sequence is CASSDTTPGLAGAQETQYF. In DNA, the CDR3 is TGTGCCAGCAGTGACACAACTCCGGGACTAGCGGGAGCCCAAGAGACCCAGTACTTC.

This clone was observed a few times. The identical CDR3 is also encoded by other nucleotide sequences in the sample. The J gene is TRBJ2-5, the V gene TRBV19; no clear D gene. V lost 0 bases, J lost 5 bases, and 1 base lay in between. The CDR3 totals 11 residues. CDR1 and CDR2 from the germline V gene are LNHDA and SQIVND (reference sequence). CDR3 sequence: CASSIEETQYF. For the CDR3, the DNA is TGTGCCAGTAGTATAGAGGAGACCCAGTACTTC.

This clone was picked up a small number of times. The J gene is TRBJ1-1, the V gene TRBV11-1; D not resolved. The CDR3 has 13 residues. Germline CDR1 and CDR2: SGHAT and FQDESV (reference sequence). Trimming stripped 2 bases from V and 0 bases from J, with 4 bases between. CDR3: CASSLHLNTEAFF. The CDR3 DNA reads TGTGCCAGCAGCTTACACTTGAACACTGAAGCTTTCTTT.

The V and J genes are TRBV5-6 and TRBJ2-1, with TRBD1 identical over 7 bases. The CDR3 is 16 residues long. The V and J ends lost 1 base and 3 bases, in that order; junction bases with no gene match: 7. Germline loops: CDR1 SGHDT, CDR2 YYEEEE. In DNA, the CDR3 is TGTGCCAGCAGCTTGTACGAGACAGGGATCTACAATGAGCAGTTCTTC. Translation gives CASSLYETGIYNEQFF.

This clone has more than one count but fewer than ten. The junction and the germline gene differ at one end; a read error may be behind it. In DNA, the CDR3 is TGTGCCAGCAGTACCCTAGGGTACGAACAGTACTTC. Translated, it gives CASSTLGYEQYF. V usage is TRBV6-6 and J usage is TRBJ2-7; no clear D gene. CDR1 and CDR2 (germline): MNHNY, SVGAGI (reference sequence). This CDR3 is 12 amino acids long.

This clone was detected a few times. The J gene is TRBJ2-5, the V gene TRBV5-4, with 9 bases identical to TRBD2. The V gene's germline CDR1 is SGHNT and CDR2 YYREEE (reference sequence). Losses at the gene ends were 4 bases for V and 8 bases for J; bases not matched to a gene: 6. This CDR3 comprises 13 residues. The CDR3 DNA reads TGTGCCAGCAGCCCGGGCGGGGGGGTTACCCAGTACTTC. Its translation: CASSPGGGVTQYF.

This clone was seen more than once but under ten times. V is TRBV25-1 and J is TRBJ1-1, with TRBD1 matching 10 bases. In germline, CDR1 is MGHDK, CDR2 SYGVNS. CDR3 length equals 14 residues. The V and J ends lost 6 bases and 4 bases, in that order; junction bases with no gene match: 5. Here the CDR3 reads CASSRQGAPTEAFF. CDR3 DNA sequence: TGTGCCAGCAGCAGACAGGGGGCTCCCACTGAAGCTTTCTTT. The full variable domain, its missing parts supplied by reference TRBV25-1 and TRBJ1-1, is EADIYQTPRYLVIGTGKKITLECSQTMGHDKMYWYQQDPGMELHLIHYSYGVNSTEKGDLSSESTVSRIRTEHFPLTLESARPSHTSQYLCASSRQGAPTEAFFGQGTRLTVV.

The V gene is TRBV7-8, the J gene TRBJ1-2, with 9 bases lining up with TRBD1. This CDR3 comprises 14 residues. Germline CDR1 SGHVS, CDR2 FQNEAQ. Trimming at V came to 4 bases and at J to 7 bases, leaving 7 bases not matched to a gene. The CDR3 DNA is TGTGCCAGCAGCTCCCCACAGGGGGCCCTTGGCTACACCTTC. Translation gives CASSSPQGALGYTF.

The V and J genes are TRBV19 and TRBJ2-1, with TRBD2 identical over 12 bases. Germline trimming cut 0 bases from V and 9 bases from J; bases unmatched to any gene: 9. The CDR3 runs to 17 residues. The germline CDR1 and CDR2 sequences are LNHDA and SQIVND (reference sequence). Here the CDR3 reads CASSIDPLAGGLIEQFF. In DNA, the CDR3 is TGTGCCAGTAGTATAGATCCCCTAGCGGGGGGGCTAATTGAGCAGTTCTTC.

This clone was seen more than once but under ten times. The V gene is TRBV7-6, the J gene TRBJ2-5, with D perhaps being TRBD1 or TRBD2 (6 bases each). Between the trimmed V and J ends, which lost 1 base and 2 bases, there was a span of 17 bases. Germline V gene sequence: CDR1 SGHVS, CDR2 FNYEAQ. The CDR3 contains 17 residues. The DNA of the CDR3 is TGTGCCAGCAGCTTAGGCCGTGGCAGGGGAGGTCAAGAGACCCAGTACTTC. Translating it yields CASSLGRGRGGQETQYF.

V and J are TRBV19 and TRBJ1-2; D is ambiguous. CDR3 size: 11 residues. Germline assignment: CDR1 LNHDA and CDR2 SQIVND (reference sequence). V was shortened by 4 bases and J by 8 bases, with 8 bases between the two germline ends. The CDR3 protein is CASSKDRGYTF. For the CDR3, the DNA is TGTGCCAGTAGTAAAGACCGGGGCTACACCTTC.

This clone has a handful of counts. The genes are TRBV6-5 and TRBJ1-1; no reliable D call. Trimming stripped 2 bases from V and 1 base from J, with 11 bases between. The germline V gene encodes CDR1 MNHEY and CDR2 SVGAGI. The CDR3 runs to 15 residues. CDR3 sequence: CASSYAREANTEAFF. The CDR3 DNA sequence: TGTGCCAGCAGTTACGCGAGGGAGGCGAACACTGAAGCTTTCTTT.

The rearrangement links TRBV5-1 to TRBJ2-3; 7 nucleotides match TRBD2. The length of the CDR3 is 17 residues. The germline gives CDR1 SGHRS, CDR2 YFSETQ. V trimming: 0 bases; J trimming: 1 base; junction bases outside the gene matches: 8. CDR3 nucleotide sequence: TGCGCCAGCAGCTTGGTCCCAGCGGGGATGGGCACAGATACGCAGTATTTT. Protein sequence: CASSLVPAGMGTDTQYF.

The chain joins TRBV4-1 to TRBJ1-6; D gene uncertain. The CDR3 covers 13 residues. Per the germline V gene, CDR1 is MGHRA and CDR2 is YSYEKL. V lost 0 bases, J lost 13 bases, and 10 bases lay in between. The CDR3 region is CASSQDWEGPLHF. In DNA form, the CDR3 reads TGCGCCAGCAGCCAAGATTGGGAAGGGCCCCTCCACTTT.

On this clone: This same CDR3 is encoded by further DNA sequences in the sample. V is TRBV6-5 and J is TRBJ2-5, with D perhaps being TRBD1 or TRBD2 (5 bases each). Deletions cut 5 bases from V and 3 bases from J, with 13 bases between. This CDR3 is built from 14 residues. Germline CDR1 MNHEY, CDR2 SVGAGI. The CDR3 loop reads CASSPPGREETQYF. The CDR3 region has the DNA TGTGCCAGCAGTCCTCCGGGACGGGAAGAGACCCAGTACTTC.

This clone turned up a few times. CDR3 nucleotide sequence: TGTGCCAGCAGGACCGACAGTTCCGATGGCTACACCTTC. This translates into CASRTDSSDGYTF. V and J are TRBV7-9 and TRBJ1-2; D is possibly TRBD1 (5 bases). V was cut by 6 bases and J by 6 bases, with 14 bases left in between. The CDR3 spans 13 residues. Germline V gene data show CDR1 as SEHNR and CDR2 as FQNEAQ (reference sequence).

This chain joins TRBV9 and TRBJ2-7; possibly TRBD1 for D (6 bases). Germline values: CDR1 SGDLS, CDR2 YYNGEE. Deletions cut 3 bases from V and 2 bases from J, with 15 bases between. The CDR3 is made up of 15 amino acids. CDR3 DNA sequence: TGTGCCAGCAGCGGCGAAAGGGGGTGGACCTACGAGCAGTACTTC. Protein: CASSGERGWTYEQYF.

The chain couples TRBV5-1 to TRBJ2-7; no reliable D call. V was shortened by 7 bases and J by 3 bases, with 14 bases between the two germline ends. The CDR3 length is 13 residues. Germline values: CDR1 SGHRS, CDR2 YFSETQ. CDR3 region: CASADGVGYEQYF. In DNA, the CDR3 is TGCGCCAGCGCCGATGGAGTCGGCTACGAGCAGTACTTC. The full variable domain, with the rest looked up from reference TRBV5-1 and TRBJ2-7, is KAGVTQTPRYLIKTRGQQVTLSCSPISGHRSVSWYQQTPGQGLQFLFEYFSETQRNKGNFPGRFSGRQFSNSRSEMNVSTLELGDSALYLCASADGVGYEQYFGPGTRLTVT.

This clone was detected only a few times. The V call is TRBV5-1, the J call TRBJ2-7; D remains unclear. Per the germline V gene, CDR1 is SGHRS and CDR2 is YFSETQ. Trimming removed 5 bases from V and 2 bases from J, with 14 bases in between. The CDR3 has 14 amino acids. CDR3 in DNA: TGCGCCAGCAGTTCGATGGAGACCACCTACGAGCAGTACTTC. Its protein product is CASSSMETTYEQYF.

This chain uses TRBV5-4 with TRBJ2-2, with 7 positions matching TRBD2. The ends lost 6 bases at V and 2 bases at J; junction bases unmatched: 4. CDR3 length: 14 amino acids. Germline V CDR1 and CDR2: SGHNT, YYREEE (reference sequence). The CDR3 sequence is CASTSGGNTGELFF. The CDR3 nucleotides read TGTGCCAGCACTTCGGGGGGTAACACCGGGGAGCTGTTTTTT.

The chain has TRBV10-3 and TRBJ2-6; 7 bases fit TRBD1. CDR1 is ENHRY, CDR2 SYGVKD, per germline. J gave up 0 bases and V 5 bases, and 10 bases lay outside the gene matches. The CDR3 totals 18 residues. The CDR3 region has the DNA TGTGCCATCAGTCTGAGGGGGACAGCTGGCTCTGGGGCCAACGTCCTGACTTTC. Its protein is CAISLRGTAGSGANVLTF.